This record looks at one T cell receptor (beta chain) sequence and its context. Its antigen remains unknown. This specimen comes from a study of blood T cells in healthy people across ages. The donors, healthy Caucasians from Russia, were aged about 6 to 95. Each donor's blood draw was ten milliliters of peripheral blood. Combining a sample-barcoded 5' primer with a J-beta primer mix, a second PCR ran for about 7 to 11 cycles. TCRdb reprocessed the 5' RACE reads via MiXCR and lists one record per CDR3 protein. The sample lists 750,000 to 950,000 distinct CDR3 sequences, approximately 53% occurring once. Study-level points and caveats: Per million T cells, TCR beta diversity dropped roughly linearly as age increased.

The germline gives CDR1 MNHEY, CDR2 SMNVEV (reference sequence). This CDR3 is built from 14 residues. V was clipped by 5 bases and J by 0 bases, with 11 bases between them. This TCR came from an elderly man in good health. Sequenced material: blood. V is TRBV27 and J is TRBJ2-7, with a possible D match to TRBD2 (6 bases). The DNA of the CDR3 is TGTGCCAGCAGTGCCCTAGCGAACTCCTACGAGCAGTACTTC. This codes for CASSALANSYEQYF.